A selection of T cell receptor beta chains follows, all from one sample in a study of cytomegalovirus exposure and HLA in healthy donors. The protocol was immunoSEQ multiplex PCR, while the TCRdb copy is restricted to in-frame clones and leaves out a portion. The sample carries tens of thousands of clones, 60% to 80% recorded once. Material: PBMCs. The receptors derive from a woman between 40 and 55 years old in good health and CMV-seropositive. Both conserved end residues are part of each CDR3. The D gene is left open where the match is weak. Clone size is shown for a subset of rows, as once, few, many or a class of expanded clone.

V gene	J gene	D gene	clone size	CDR3 length	CDR3 protein	CDR3 DNA
TRBV9	TRBJ2-1	NA	NA	15	CASSATGDSYNEQFF	TGTGCCAGCAGCGCGACAGGAGACTCCTACAATGAGCAGTTCTTC
TRBV5-6	TRBJ1-5	TRBD1	NA	17	CASSSTDRGGGNQPQHF	TGTGCCAGCAGCTCCACGGACAGGGGGGGTGGCAATCAGCCCCAGCATTTT
TRBV29-1	TRBJ2-7	NA	NA	13	CSVDRGDSYEQYF	TGCAGCGTTGACCGCGGCGACTCCTACGAGCAGTACTTC
TRBV14	TRBJ1-2	NA	NA	15	CASSQRNGGVSGYTF	TGTGCCAGCAGCCAAAGGAACGGCGGGGTGTCTGGCTACACCTTC
TRBV7-2	TRBJ2-6	NA	NA	16	CASSLVRVSGANVLTF	TGTGCCAGCAGCTTAGTCCGGGTCTCTGGGGCCAACGTCCTGACTTTC
TRBV11-3	TRBJ2-1	NA	NA	15	CASSLRGANYNEQFF	TGTGCCAGCAGCTTACGGGGGGCAAATTACAATGAGCAGTTCTTC
TRBV7-8	TRBJ2-7	TRBD2	NA	15	CASSTQAGGTYEQYF	TGTGCCAGCAGCACCCAAGCGGGGGGGACCTACGAGCAGTACTTC
TRBV11-3	TRBJ1-6	TRBD1	NA	15	CASSPRQGNNSPLHF	TGTGCCAGCAGCCCAAGACAGGGAAATAATTCACCCCTCCACTTT
TRBV7-9	TRBJ2-7	NA	NA	13	CASSGLPRGEQYF	TGTGCCAGCAGCGGTCTGCCCAGGGGCGAGCAGTACTTC
TRBV19	TRBJ1-2	TRBD1	NA	17	CASSSLASDGTVKGYTF	TGTGCCAGTAGCAGCCTAGCCTCCGATGGGACAGTAAAGGGCTACACCTTC
TRBV18	TRBJ1-5	NA	once	16	CASSPAGGFSNQPQHF	TGTGCCAGCTCACCAGCGGGGGGCTTTAGCAATCAGCCCCAGCATTTT
TRBV6-5	TRBJ1-2	TRBD1	NA	14	CASSRDRSNYGYTF	TGTGCCAGCAGTCGGGACAGATCTAACTATGGCTACACCTTC
TRBV19	TRBJ1-3	NA	NA	14	CASSIPAGRNTIYF	TGTGCCAGTAGTATCCCGGCGGGAAGAAACACCATATATTTT
TRBV7-6	TRBJ2-3	TRBD2	NA	14	CASSLDTGGDTQYF	TGTGCCAGCAGCTTAGATACCGGGGGGGATACGCAGTATTTT
TRBV7-8	TRBJ1-5	TRBD1	NA	21	CASGEERGRDRGHYSNQPQHF	TGTGCCAGCGGAGAGGAGCGGGGCCGGGACAGGGGTCACTATAGCAATCAGCCCCAGCATTTT
TRBV11-3	TRBJ2-7	NA	few	15	CASSSAGGALYEQYF	TGTGCCAGCAGCTCAGCGGGTGGGGCCCTCTACGAGCAGTACTTC
TRBV2	TRBJ2-5	TRBD2	NA	16	CASRPPGLAKRGTQYF	TGTGCCAGCAGGCCACCGGGACTAGCCAAGAGGGGGACCCAGTACTTC
TRBV7-2	TRBJ1-4	NA	NA	13	CASSSTVQEKLFF	TGTGCCAGCAGCTCGACAGTACAGGAAAAACTGTTTTTT
TRBV21-1	TRBJ1-1	NA	NA	15	CASSKGGTGDTEAFF	TGTGCCAGCAGCAAAGGAGGGACGGGAGACACTGAAGCTTTCTTT
TRBV29-1	TRBJ1-1	NA	NA	14	CSVPFQGMNTEAFF	TGCAGCGTCCCTTTTCAGGGGATGAACACTGAAGCTTTCTTT
TRBV11-2	TRBJ1-6	NA	NA	15	CASSPRTDHNSPLHF	TGTGCCAGCAGCCCGCGGACAGACCATAATTCACCCCTCCACTTT
TRBV5-4	TRBJ2-6	TRBD2	NA	18	CASSKGLAGGAGANVLTF	TGTGCCAGCAGCAAGGGACTAGCGGGGGGTGCAGGGGCCAACGTCCTGACTTTC
TRBV6-5	TRBJ2-5	NA	NA	14	CASRATVRQETQYF	TGTGCCAGCAGGGCGACAGTGAGACAAGAGACCCAGTACTTC
TRBV4-1	TRBJ1-3	NA	few	14	CASSQDPTGNTIYF	TGCGCCAGCAGCCAAGATCCCACTGGAAACACCATATATTTT